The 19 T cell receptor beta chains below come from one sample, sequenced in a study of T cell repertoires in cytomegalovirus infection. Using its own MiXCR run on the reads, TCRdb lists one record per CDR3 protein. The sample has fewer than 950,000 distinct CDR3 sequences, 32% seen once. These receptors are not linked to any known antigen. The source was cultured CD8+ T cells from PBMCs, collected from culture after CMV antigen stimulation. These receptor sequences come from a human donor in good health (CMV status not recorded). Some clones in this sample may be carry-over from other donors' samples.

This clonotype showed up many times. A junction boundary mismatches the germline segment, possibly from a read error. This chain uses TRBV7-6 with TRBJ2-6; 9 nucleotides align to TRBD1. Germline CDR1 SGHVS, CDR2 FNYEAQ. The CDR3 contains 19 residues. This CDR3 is CASSPFPGQGGSGANVLTF. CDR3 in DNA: TGTGCTAGCAGCCCTTTTCCGGGACAGGGAGGCTCTGGGGCCAACGTCCTGACTTTC. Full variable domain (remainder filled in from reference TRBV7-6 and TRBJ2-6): GAGVSQSPRYKVTKRGQDVALRCDPISGHVSLYWYRQALGQGPEFLTYFNYEAQQDKSGLPNDRFSAERPEGSISTLTIQRTEQRDSAMYRCASSPFPGQGGSGANVLTFGAGSRLTVL.

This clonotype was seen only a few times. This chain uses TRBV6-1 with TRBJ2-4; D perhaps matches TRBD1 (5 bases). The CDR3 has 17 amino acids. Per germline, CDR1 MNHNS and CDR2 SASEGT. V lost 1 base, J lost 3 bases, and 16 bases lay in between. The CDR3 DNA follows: TGTGCCAGCAGTGAAGAAGGTAGACAGTCTCTCAAAAACATTCAGTACTTC. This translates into CASSEEGRQSLKNIQYF.

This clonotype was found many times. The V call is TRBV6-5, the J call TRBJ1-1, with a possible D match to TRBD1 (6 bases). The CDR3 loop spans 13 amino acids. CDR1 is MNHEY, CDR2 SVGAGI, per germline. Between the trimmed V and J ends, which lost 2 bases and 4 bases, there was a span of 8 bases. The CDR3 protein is CASSYPGATEAFF. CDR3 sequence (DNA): TGTGCCAGCAGTTACCCAGGGGCCACTGAAGCTTTCTTT.

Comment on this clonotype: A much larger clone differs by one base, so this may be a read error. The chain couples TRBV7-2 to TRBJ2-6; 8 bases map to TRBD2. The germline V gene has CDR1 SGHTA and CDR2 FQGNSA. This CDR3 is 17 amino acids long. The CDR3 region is CVSSLERGPVGANVLTF. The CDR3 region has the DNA TGTGTCAGCAGCTTAGAGCGGGGGCCCGTTGGGGCCAACGTCCTGACTTTC.

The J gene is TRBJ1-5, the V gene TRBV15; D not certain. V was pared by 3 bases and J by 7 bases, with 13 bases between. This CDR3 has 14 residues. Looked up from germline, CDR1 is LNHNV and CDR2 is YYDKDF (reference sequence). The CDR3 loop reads CATSRDGPGQPQHF. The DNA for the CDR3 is TGTGCCACCAGCAGGGACGGCCCGGGCCAGCCCCAGCATTTT.

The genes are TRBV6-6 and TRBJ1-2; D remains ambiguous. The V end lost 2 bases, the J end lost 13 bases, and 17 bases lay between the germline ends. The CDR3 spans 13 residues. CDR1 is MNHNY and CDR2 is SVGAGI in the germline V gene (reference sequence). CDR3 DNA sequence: TGTGCCAGCAGTTACGGGAATAAGGCCCCAGGCACCTTC. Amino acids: CASSYGNKAPGTF.

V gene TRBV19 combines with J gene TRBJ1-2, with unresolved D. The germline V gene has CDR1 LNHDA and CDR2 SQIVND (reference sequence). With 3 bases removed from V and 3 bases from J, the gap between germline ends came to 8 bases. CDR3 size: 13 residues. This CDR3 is CASSISSDYGYTF. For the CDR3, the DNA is TGTGCCAGTAGTATTTCTTCGGACTATGGCTACACCTTC.

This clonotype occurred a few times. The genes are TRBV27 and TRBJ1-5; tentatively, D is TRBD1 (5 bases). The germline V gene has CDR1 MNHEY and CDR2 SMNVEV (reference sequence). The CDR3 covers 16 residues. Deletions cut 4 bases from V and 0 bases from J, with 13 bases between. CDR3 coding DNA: TGTGCCAGCAGTTCCCGACAGCGGCATAGCAATCAGCCCCAGCATTTT. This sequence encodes CASSSRQRHSNQPQHF.

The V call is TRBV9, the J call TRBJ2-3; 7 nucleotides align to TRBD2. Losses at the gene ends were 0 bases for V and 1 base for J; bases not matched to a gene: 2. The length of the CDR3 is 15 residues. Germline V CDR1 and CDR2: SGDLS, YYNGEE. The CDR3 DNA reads TGTGCCAGCAGCGTAGAGGCGGGGGGCACAGATACGCAGTATTTT. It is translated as CASSVEAGGTDTQYF.

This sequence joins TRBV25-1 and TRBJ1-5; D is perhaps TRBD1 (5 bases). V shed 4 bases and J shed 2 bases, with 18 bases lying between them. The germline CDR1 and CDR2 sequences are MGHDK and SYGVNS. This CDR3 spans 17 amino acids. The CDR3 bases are TGTGCCAGCAGTGCTGGTGGTTGGGGGGAGGGCAATCAGCCCCAGCATTTT. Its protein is CASSAGGWGEGNQPQHF.

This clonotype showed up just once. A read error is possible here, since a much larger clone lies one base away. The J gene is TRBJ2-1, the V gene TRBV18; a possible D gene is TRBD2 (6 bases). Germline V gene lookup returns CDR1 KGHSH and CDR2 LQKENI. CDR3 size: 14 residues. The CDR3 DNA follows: TGTGTCAGCTCACCGGGACTGTTGTACGGTGAGCAGTTCTTC. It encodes CVSSPGLLYGEQFF.

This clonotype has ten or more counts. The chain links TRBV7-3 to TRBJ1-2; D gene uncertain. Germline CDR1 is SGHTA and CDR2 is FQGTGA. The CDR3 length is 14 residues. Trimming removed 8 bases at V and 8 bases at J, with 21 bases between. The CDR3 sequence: CASGREGGPAGYTF. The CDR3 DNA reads TGTGCCAGCGGGAGAGAGGGTGGGCCCGCAGGCTACACCTTC.

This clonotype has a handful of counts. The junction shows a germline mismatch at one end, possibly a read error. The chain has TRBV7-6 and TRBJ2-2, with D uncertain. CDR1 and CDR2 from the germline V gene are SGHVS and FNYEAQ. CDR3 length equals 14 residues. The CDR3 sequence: CASSFRTQGGELFF. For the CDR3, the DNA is TGTGCTAGCAGCTTCAGGACCCAAGGCGGGGAGCTGTTTTTT.

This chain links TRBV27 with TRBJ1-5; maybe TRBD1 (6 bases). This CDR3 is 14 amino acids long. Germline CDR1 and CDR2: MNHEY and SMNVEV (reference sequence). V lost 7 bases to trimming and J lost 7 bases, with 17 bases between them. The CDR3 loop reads CASTEVRGGQPQHF. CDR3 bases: TGTGCCAGCACCGAAGTTCGAGGGGGGCAGCCCCAGCATTTT.

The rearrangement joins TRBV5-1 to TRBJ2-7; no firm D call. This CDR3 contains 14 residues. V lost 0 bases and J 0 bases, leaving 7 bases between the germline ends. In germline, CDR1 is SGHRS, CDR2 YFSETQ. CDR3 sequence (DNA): TGCGCCAGCAGCTTGGACATTGACTCCTACGAGCAGTACTTC. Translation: CASSLDIDSYEQYF.

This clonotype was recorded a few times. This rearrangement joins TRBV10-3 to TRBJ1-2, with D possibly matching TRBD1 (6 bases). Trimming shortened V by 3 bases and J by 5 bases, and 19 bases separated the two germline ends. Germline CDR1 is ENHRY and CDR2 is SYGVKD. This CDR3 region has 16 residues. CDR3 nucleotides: TGTGCCATCAGTGAAACAGGGTCTCGATTTAGTTATGGCTACACCTTC. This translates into CAISETGSRFSYGYTF.

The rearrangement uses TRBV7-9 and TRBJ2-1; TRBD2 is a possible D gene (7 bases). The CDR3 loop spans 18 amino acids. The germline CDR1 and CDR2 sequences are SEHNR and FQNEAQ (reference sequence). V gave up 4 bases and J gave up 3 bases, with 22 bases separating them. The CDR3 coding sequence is TGTGCCAGCAGCTCCCCCATTGGGGGGGGACACCGCTACAATGAGCAGTTCTTC. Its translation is CASSSPIGGGHRYNEQFF.

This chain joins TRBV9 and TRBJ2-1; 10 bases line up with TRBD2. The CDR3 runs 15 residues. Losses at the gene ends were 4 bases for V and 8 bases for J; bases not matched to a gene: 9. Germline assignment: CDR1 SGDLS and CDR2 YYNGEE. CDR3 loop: CASSPSGGPGHEQFF. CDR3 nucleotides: TGTGCCAGCAGCCCTAGCGGGGGCCCCGGACATGAGCAGTTCTTC.

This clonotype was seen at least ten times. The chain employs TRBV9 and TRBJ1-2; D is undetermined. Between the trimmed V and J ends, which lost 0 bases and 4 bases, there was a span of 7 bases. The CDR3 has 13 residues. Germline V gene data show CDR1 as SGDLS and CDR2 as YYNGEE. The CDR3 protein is CASSVANSYGYTF. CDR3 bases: TGTGCCAGCAGCGTAGCTAACAGCTATGGCTACACCTTC.